This TCR beta chain was identified in a study of CD8 T cells in Susac syndrome. With random hexamers, reverse transcription was performed on about 0.5 to 1 ug of RNA. In TCRdb, the immunoSEQ multiplex PCR reads were re-called with MiXCR into one record per CDR3 protein. The sample lists about 150,000 distinct CDR3 sequences; approximately 94% were seen once. The CDR3 loop spans 15 amino acids. Deletions cut 5 bases from V and 4 bases from J, with 17 bases between. The germline CDR1 and CDR2 sequences are SGHTA and FQGNSA. The rearrangement links TRBV7-2 to TRBJ2-5, with D possibly matching TRBD1 (7 bases). This TCR came from a human donor with multiple sclerosis. Sequenced material: CD4+ T cells from PBMCs. For the CDR3, the DNA is TGTGCCAGCAGCCGCCGACAGGGAGGTCGAGAGACCCAGTACTTC. Translating it yields CASSRRQGGRETQYF.